This T cell receptor beta chain was obtained from a study of post-analysis software for immune sequencing data. Study-level background: Relapsing-remitting, secondary progressive and progressive-relapsing multiple sclerosis were all included among the disease courses. Overall study results and limits: Patients showed TRBV5-6, TRBV5-1 and TRBV20-1 among roughly five TRBV segments more frequent than in controls. Multiple sclerosis patients had significantly lower normalized Chao1 diversity than controls. When the samples were clustered directly with F measure, those that had been prepared in the same batch showed strong co-clustering.

This clonotype was seen only a few times. Its target is not known. Sequencing libraries made from TCR beta cDNA carried unique molecular identifiers. T cells numbering about 0.85 to 11 million yielded approximately 500,000 cDNA molecules. MiXCR was run by TCRdb on the PCR reads, yielding one entry per CDR3 protein. The sample holds some 370,000 distinct CDR3 sequences; 30% to 45% are singletons and the top ten take roughly 13%. The germline V and J ends were trimmed by 1 base and 2 bases, with 8 bases remaining between them. Per germline, CDR1 LGHDT and CDR2 YNNKEL (reference sequence). The CDR3 spans 14 residues.

Sequencing was carried out using blood. The clonotype comes from a girl aged 5-17 years with multiple sclerosis. The chain uses TRBV3-1 and TRBJ1-2; D unclear. The chain's CDR3 is CASSQGRLNYGYTF. The CDR3 region has the DNA TGTGCCAGCAGCCAAGGACGTCTCAACTATGGCTACACCTTC. Variable domain in full (rest from reference TRBV3-1 and TRBJ1-2): DTAVSQTPKYLVTQMGNDKSIKCEQNLGHDTMYWYKQDSKKFLKIMFSYNNKELIINETVPNRFSPKSPDKAHLNLHINSLELGDSAVYFCASSQGRLNYGYTFGSGTRLTVV.